This T cell receptor (beta chain) was observed in a study of cytomegalovirus exposure and HLA in healthy donors (dated by TCRdb to about 2017). Turning to the overall study: According to an earlier analysis of around 600 of the donors, some 180 million T cells yielded 120 million or so unique TCR beta sequences and about 300 Gb of sequence data. Alongside the repertoire data, information on donor age, sex, ethnicity and CMV serostatus was compiled. An early release covering some 640 HLA-typed donors comprised approximately 290 gigabases of sequencing data and tens of millions of unique TCR sequences. The T cell repertoires of around 730 subjects were profiled by immunosequencing and related to cytomegalovirus serostatus. An earlier analysis of 450 to 750 of the donors used high-throughput TCR beta sequencing to judge whether each TCR beta V gene segment behaved as functional or pseudogenic. Genome-wide SNP genotypes for about three fifths of the 666 donors were used in a later genetic analysis, which treated that subset as a discovery cohort. In the later analysis, no new phenotypic data were used to find candidate immune exposures; instead, reliance was placed on TCR beta sequences and their occurrence across donors. To study patterns of TCR occurrence, a later analysis re-analyzed previously published TCR beta repertoires from around 660 donors and added high-resolution HLA genotyping. To predict cytomegalovirus infection status, the study brought together high-throughput TCR immunosequencing, statistical association of individual TCRs with disease status, and machine learning. All discovery cohort repertoires had been generated on a single sequencing platform. Class I and class II HLA loci were covered by the typing at four-digit resolution. Among the roughly 390 genotyped donors, about 83% belonged to the genetic ancestry cluster associated with self-reported Caucasian donors. A separate validation cohort of roughly 130 different subjects was used in addition to the 666-subject first cohort. Five DR-DQ haplotypes were treated as single units for association and clustering because of strong linkage in the cohort. Typing coverage differed by locus: A, B, C, DRB1 and DQB1 were typed in about 629-640 donors, DQA1 in 522, DPA1 in nearly 610, and DPB1 in roughly 470. The study aimed to test whether signatures of past pathogen exposure could be identified by cataloging public T cell receptors. On average, approximately 250,000 unique TCR beta nucleotide sequences were sequenced per donor among 398 genotyped donors of the cohort, with approximately 18% of those sequences being non-productive. Paper-wide results and their limitations: In a later analysis, TCR association rates were found to vary across HLA loci, with the most associated TCRs seen for DRB1 alleles and the fewest for HLA-C alleles. Across donors, most TCR sequences were observed very rarely, whereas some public TCRs were present in many individuals. Linkage disequilibrium might explain the correlated functional status among segregating V segments, but an unknown experimental factor could not be ruled out. In a later analysis, HLA-associated TCR beta chains were found to be more clonally expanded and to have lower generation probabilities than equally common non-associated chains. This cohort had only TCR beta chains sequenced, and the lack of alpha or paired-chain data limited which features could be detected. When HLA alleles, especially DR and DQ, strongly co-occurred, TCR associations were difficult to assign to individual alleles. A cluster of highly shared sequence variants was judged likely to be a technical artifact of the sequencing pipeline. Cytomegalovirus status was reported to be diagnosed by the classifier with high specificity and sensitivity in both the original and validation cohorts. Most CMV-associated TCR beta chains appeared to be HLA-restricted in a later analysis, and the HLA associations seemed to be driven largely by CMV exposure. In an earlier analysis of several hundred of the donors, most TCR beta V segments were observed in productive rearrangements about 90% or about 30% of the time, broadly matching IMGT annotations. According to the authors, the approach could potentially be generalized to other disease states and immunological phenotypes. A later genetic analysis reported fewer N-insertions in productive TCRs among donors in an Asian-associated ancestry cluster than the roughly 620-donor mean. In a later analysis, several top co-occurrence clusters were reported to appear linked to parvovirus B19, influenza, CMV and Epstein-Barr virus. V-gene and J-gene trimming of TCR beta chains was associated with a missense DCLRE1C variant in a later genetic analysis, and the association was replicated in an independent cohort. CMV serostatus was the only immune exposure information available for the cohort. A further reported finding was that TCR beta sequences accurately predicted the HLA-A and HLA-B alleles for most subjects in the first cohort. At a false discovery rate of 0.05, a later analysis linked around 17,000 TCR beta sequences to specific HLA alleles. Because counts were too low, roughly 17 rarely observed V segments, including chromosome 9 orphons, were left out of the earlier analysis of about 620 of the donors. In vitro tests confirmed that three of the cytomegalovirus-associated TCR beta chains recognize cytomegalovirus antigens. The presence/absence analyses assumed that sequencing depth was roughly uniform across donors, and that assumption may not be true. Because some donors lacked HLA typing at each locus, the association tests relied only on the typed subset. Some IMGT-functional V segments, including TRBV6-2 and TRBV6-3, could not be distinguished by the 87-base-pair reads and were therefore excluded. A total of fewer than 200 TCR beta chains were listed by the study as associated with cytomegalovirus.

The protocol used for the library was the immunoSEQ multiplex PCR assay. A mixture of 60 forward primers for TCR Vbeta segments and 13 reverse primers for TCR Jbeta segments was used in the multiplex PCR. A multiplex PCR assay on genomic DNA amplified the CDR3 region of rearranged TCR beta genes. The Illumina HiSeq System was used to sequence the amplified TCR beta libraries as 87-base-pair reads. The original pipeline was this. A later analysis counted about 80 million unique TCR beta chains across the 690 or so repertoires, and some 12 million of these chains were shared by at least two donors. To remove PCR and sequencing errors, raw reads were error-corrected and collapsed into unique sequences using a nearest-neighbor algorithm that merged closely related sequences. Alignment of CDR3 sequences to IMGT reference sequences was used to assign V, D and J gene segments. Each retained sequence needed at least a six-nucleotide match to both a V gene segment and a J gene segment. Rearrangements were classified as productive when the CDR3 lacked stop codons and remained in frame with V and J, and all other rearrangements were classified as non-productive. Following IMGT convention, CDR3 was defined as the stretch from the second conserved V-encoded cysteine up to the conserved J-encoded phenylalanine. The earlier analysis of about 500 of the donors excluded sequences that lacked an unambiguous match to a single V gene segment. In an earlier analysis of some 590 of the donors, a V segment was called functional when productive rearrangements were above 56.7%, and segregating when the standard deviation between donors exceeded 5%. A statistical classification framework was built to diagnose cytomegalovirus status from the catalog of TCR beta chain sequences. In a later analysis, V and J genes were assigned by comparing TCR nucleotide sequences against IMGT/GENE-DB human TR gene sequences. Using the TCRdist pipeline, a later analysis assigned CDR3 sequences along with most-parsimonious VDJ recombination scenarios. In a later analysis, each TCR beta chain was defined by its CDR3 amino acid sequence together with its V-gene family, and reads without a unique V-gene family were excluded. To address suspected cross-contamination and a sequencing artifact, a later analysis removed around 590 highly shared, low-generation-probability nucleotide sequences. In a later analysis, a clonal expansion index for each public chain was calculated from normalized within-repertoire ranks of inferred template counts. In a later analysis, generation probabilities were computed using a VDJ recombination model fitted to out-of-frame rearrangements, and the results were checked against IGoR. Hypergeometric tests were used in a later analysis to score TCR-TCR, TCR-HLA and TCR-CMV co-occurrence, with a repertoire-size bias correction applied to the TCR pairs. In a later analysis, false discovery rates were estimated by permuting HLA or CMV assignments 20 times. In a later analysis, co-occurring TCRs were grouped using DBSCAN, with TCRdist sequence similarity added in when clustering inside HLA-allele-positive subsets. Repertoires with fewer than 30,000 or more than 120,000 public chains were left out of co-occurrence clustering, as were five repertoires with anomalous nucleotide sharing. In its TCRdb copy, this immuneACCESS table keeps in-frame sequences only and misses some clones. Where compared with another copy, unresolved V genes explain less than half of these, and the others have no known cause. Clone size and the V and J calls come from that table; the DNA yielded D and trimming. This sample lists around 100,000 clones; around 10% were detected once. The top ten clones comprise 5.8% of the sample.

In total, more than 500 healthy bone marrow donors made up the cohort. All cohort members were sampled while nominally healthy, although unrecorded immune exposures were likely present. The donor was CMV seropositive and was included in the group of some 290 seropositive cohort members. A peripheral blood sample was provided by each donor, and peripheral blood mononuclear cells were used for TCR beta sequencing. Genomic DNA was extracted from the blood cell samples with the Qiagen DNeasy Blood Extraction Kit. Concerning this clone itself: It has no known antigen specificity. No per-base quality is available; no much larger clone lies one base away.

Including the terminal cysteine and phenylalanine, the CDR3 comprises 13 residues. Only the CDR3 DNA stays, 39 bases, in frame from base 1. From the germline V gene, CDR1 is MNHNS and CDR2 is SASEGT. The junction carries 15 bases between V and J, which are trimmed by 11 bases and 3 bases respectively. The clonotype was recovered from a man aged 35 to 55 in good health and CMV-seropositive. Here the chain combines TRBV6-1 and TRBJ2-3; no D gene is confidently identified. The sample was PBMCs. Read as DNA, the sequence is TGTGCCGTCCTGAGGTACCGGACAGATACGCAGTATTTT. Its amino acids are CAVLRYRTDTQYF.